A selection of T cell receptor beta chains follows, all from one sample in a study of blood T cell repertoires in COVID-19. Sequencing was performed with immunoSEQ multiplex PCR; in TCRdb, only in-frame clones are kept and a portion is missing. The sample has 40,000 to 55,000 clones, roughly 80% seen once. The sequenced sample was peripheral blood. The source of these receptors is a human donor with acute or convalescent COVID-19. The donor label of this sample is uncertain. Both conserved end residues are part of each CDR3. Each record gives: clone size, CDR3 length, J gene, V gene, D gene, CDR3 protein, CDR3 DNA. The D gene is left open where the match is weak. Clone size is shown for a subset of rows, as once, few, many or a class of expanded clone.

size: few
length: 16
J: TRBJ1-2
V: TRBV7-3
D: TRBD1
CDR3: CASSIHPGQGAYGYTF
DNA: TGTGCCAGCAGCATCCACCCGGGACAGGGAGCCTATGGCTACACCTTC

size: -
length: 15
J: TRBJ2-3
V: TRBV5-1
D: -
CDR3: CASSLGLGEADTQYF
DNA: TGCGCCAGCAGCTTGGGTCTGGGGGAGGCAGATACGCAGTATTTT

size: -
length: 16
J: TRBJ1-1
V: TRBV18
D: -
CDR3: CASSPKLGGGNTEAFF
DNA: TGTGCCAGCTCACCAAAATTAGGCGGTGGGAACACTGAAGCTTTCTTT

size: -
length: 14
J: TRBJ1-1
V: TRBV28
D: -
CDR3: CASSRFGVNTEAFF
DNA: TGTGCCAGCAGCCGTTTCGGGGTGAACACTGAAGCTTTCTTT

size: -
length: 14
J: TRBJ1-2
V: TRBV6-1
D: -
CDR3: CASSESGLSGGYTF
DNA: TGTGCCAGCAGTGAAAGTGGGCTCTCCGGCGGCTACACCTTC

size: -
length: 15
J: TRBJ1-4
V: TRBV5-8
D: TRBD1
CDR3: CASSKPGQNNEKLFF
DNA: TGTGCCAGCAGCAAACCGGGACAGAATAATGAAAAACTGTTTTTT

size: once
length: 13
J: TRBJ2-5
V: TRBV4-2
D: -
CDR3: CASSQDLQETQYF
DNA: TGTGCCAGCAGCCAAGATCTCCAAGAGACCCAGTACTTC

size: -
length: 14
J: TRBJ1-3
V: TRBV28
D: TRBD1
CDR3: CASSRPTGTHTIYF
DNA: TGTGCCAGCAGTCGACCGACAGGGACACACACCATATATTTT

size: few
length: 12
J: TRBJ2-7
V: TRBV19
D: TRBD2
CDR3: CASSSGGYEQYF
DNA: TGTGCCAGTTCTAGCGGGGGATACGAGCAGTACTTC

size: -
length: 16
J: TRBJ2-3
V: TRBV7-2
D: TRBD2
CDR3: CASSFRLAGGQNTQYF
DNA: TGTGCCAGCAGCTTCCGACTAGCGGGGGGGCAGAATACGCAGTATTTT

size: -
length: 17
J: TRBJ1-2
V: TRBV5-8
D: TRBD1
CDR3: CASSSRQGRRGGYGYTF
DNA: TGTGCCAGCAGCTCTCGACAGGGAAGGAGGGGTGGCTATGGCTACACCTTC

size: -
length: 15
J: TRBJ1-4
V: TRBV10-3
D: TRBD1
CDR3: CALETGDATNEKLFF
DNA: TGTGCCTTAGAGACAGGGGATGCAACTAATGAAAAACTGTTTTTT

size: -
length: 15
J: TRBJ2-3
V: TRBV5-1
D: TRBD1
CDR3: CASSLQGQGTDTQYF
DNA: TGCGCCAGCAGCTTGCAGGGACAGGGCACAGATACGCAGTATTTT

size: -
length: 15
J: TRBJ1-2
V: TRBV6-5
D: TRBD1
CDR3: CASSSPGQVNYGYTF
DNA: TGTGCCAGCAGTTCCCCGGGACAGGTGAACTATGGCTACACCTTC

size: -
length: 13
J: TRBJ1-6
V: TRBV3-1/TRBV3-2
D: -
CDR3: CASSQELRSPLHF
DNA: TGTGCCAGCAGCCAAGAGTTGAGGTCACCCCTCCACTTT

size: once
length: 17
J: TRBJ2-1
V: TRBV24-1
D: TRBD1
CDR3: CATSDFGQGATGNEQFF
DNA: TGTGCCACCAGTGATTTTGGACAGGGGGCGACCGGCAATGAGCAGTTCTTC

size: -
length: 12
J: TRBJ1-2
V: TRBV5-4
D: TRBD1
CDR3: CASQDRRDGYTF
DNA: TGTGCCAGCCAGGACAGGAGGGACGGCTACACCTTC

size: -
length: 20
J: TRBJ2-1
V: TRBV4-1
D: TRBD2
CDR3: CASSQVSGLAGTRGYNEQFF
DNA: TGCGCCAGCAGCCAAGTATCGGGACTAGCGGGAACTCGGGGCTACAATGAGCAGTTCTTC

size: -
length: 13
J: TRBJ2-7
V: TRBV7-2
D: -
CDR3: CASSFESSYEQYF
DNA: TGTGCCAGCAGCTTTGAGAGCTCCTACGAGCAGTACTTC

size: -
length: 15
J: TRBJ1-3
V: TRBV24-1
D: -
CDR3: CATSDGQNSGNTIYF
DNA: TGTGCCACCAGTGATGGACAGAACTCTGGAAACACCATATATTTT

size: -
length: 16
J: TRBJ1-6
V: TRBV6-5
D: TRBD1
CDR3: CASSYSSDRLHSPLHF
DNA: TGTGCCAGCAGTTACTCTTCGGACAGGTTGCATTCACCCCTCCACTTT

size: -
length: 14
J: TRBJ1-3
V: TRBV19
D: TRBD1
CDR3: CASRGQVLGNTIYF
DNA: TGTGCCAGTAGAGGACAGGTTCTCGGAAACACCATATATTTT

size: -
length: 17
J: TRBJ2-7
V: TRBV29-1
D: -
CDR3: CSVKQEAGQYSSYEQYF
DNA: TGCAGCGTCAAACAGGAGGCGGGACAGTACAGCTCCTACGAGCAGTACTTC

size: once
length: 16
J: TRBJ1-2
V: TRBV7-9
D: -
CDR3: CASSKAGTLANYGYTF
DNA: TGTGCCAGCAGCAAAGCGGGAACACTAGCTAACTATGGCTACACCTTC

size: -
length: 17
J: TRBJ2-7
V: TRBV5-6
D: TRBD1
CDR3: CASSLGGPGTGWYEQYF
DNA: TGTGCCAGCAGCTTGGGGGGGCCTGGGACAGGGTGGTACGAGCAGTACTTC

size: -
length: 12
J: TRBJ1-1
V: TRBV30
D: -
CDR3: CAQQGSVAEAFF
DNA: TGTGCCCAGCAGGGGAGTGTCGCTGAAGCTTTCTTT

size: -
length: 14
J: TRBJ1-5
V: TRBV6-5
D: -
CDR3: CASIQSNSNQPQHF
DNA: TGTGCCAGCATACAGAGCAATAGCAATCAGCCCCAGCATTTT

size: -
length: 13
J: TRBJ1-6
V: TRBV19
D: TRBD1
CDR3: CASSSGTGTPLHF
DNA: TGTGCCAGTAGCTCGGGGACAGGGACTCCCCTCCACTTT

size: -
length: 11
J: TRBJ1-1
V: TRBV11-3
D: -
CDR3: CASSPGAEAFF
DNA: TGTGCCAGCAGCCCCGGGGCTGAAGCTTTCTTT

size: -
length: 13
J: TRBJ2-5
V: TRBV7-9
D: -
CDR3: CASDRTPQETQYF
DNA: TGTGCCAGCGATCGGACTCCACAAGAGACCCAGTACTTC

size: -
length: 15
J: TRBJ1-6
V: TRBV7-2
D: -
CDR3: CASSYLMQAYSPLHF
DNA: TGTGCCAGCAGCTACCTAATGCAGGCCTATTCACCCCTCCACTTT